This record looks at one TCR beta chain sequence and its context. PCR employed 60 Vbeta and 13 Jbeta primers. Measured with immunoSEQ multiplex PCR; TCRdb has only the in-frame clones, and not every one. The sample contains approximately 140,000 clones, around 90% of which appear only once. The record originates from a study of cytomegalovirus exposure and HLA in healthy donors. Deletions cut 8 bases from V and 0 bases from J, with 6 bases between. Per the germline V gene, CDR1 is SNHLY and CDR2 is FYNNEI. The CDR3 consists of 12 residues. The receptor was isolated from a woman in her forties in good health and CMV-seronegative. The genes are TRBV2 and TRBJ2-3; no definite D call. Sample: PBMCs. As DNA, the CDR3 is TGTGCCAGCCGCAGGAGCACAGATACGCAGTATTTT. Translating gives CASRRSTDTQYF.